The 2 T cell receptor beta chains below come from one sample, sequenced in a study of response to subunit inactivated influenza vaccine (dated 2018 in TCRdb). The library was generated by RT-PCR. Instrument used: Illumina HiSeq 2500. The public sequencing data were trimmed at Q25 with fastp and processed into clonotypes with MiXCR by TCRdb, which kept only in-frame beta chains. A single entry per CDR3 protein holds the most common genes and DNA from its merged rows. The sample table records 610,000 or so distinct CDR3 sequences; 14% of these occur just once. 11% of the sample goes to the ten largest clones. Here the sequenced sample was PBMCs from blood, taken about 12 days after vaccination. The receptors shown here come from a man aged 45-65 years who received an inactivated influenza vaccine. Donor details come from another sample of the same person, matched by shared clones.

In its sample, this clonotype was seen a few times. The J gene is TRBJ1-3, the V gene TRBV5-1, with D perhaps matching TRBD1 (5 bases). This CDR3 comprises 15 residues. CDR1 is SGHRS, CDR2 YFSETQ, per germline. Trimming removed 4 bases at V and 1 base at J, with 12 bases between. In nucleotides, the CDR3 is TGCGCCAGCAGCCGGATCGGGGGTTCTGGAAACACCATATATTTT. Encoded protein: CASSRIGGSGNTIYF.

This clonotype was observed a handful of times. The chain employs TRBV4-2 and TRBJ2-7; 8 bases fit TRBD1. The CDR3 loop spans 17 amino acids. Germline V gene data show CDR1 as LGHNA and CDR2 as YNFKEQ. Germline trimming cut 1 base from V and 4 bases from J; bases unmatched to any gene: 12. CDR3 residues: CASSQVSGGQAIYEQYF. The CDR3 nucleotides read TGTGCCAGCAGCCAAGTGTCCGGGGGACAGGCAATATACGAGCAGTACTTC.